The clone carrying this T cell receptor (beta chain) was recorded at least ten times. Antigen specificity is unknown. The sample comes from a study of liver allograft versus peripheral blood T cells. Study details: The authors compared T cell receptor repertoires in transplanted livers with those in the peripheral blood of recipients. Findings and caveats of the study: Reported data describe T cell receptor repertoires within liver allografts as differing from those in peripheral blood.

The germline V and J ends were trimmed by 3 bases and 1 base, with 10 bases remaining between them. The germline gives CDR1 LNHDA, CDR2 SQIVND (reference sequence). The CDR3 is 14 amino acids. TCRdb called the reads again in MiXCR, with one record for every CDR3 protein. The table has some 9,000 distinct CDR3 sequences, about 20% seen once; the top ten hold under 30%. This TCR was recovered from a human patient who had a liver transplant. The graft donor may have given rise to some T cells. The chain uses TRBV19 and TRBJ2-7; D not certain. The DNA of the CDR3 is TGTGCCAGTAGTATCGTTGCGCCGTCCTACGAGCAGTACTTC. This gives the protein CASSIVAPSYEQYF.